Sequencing of this T cell receptor (beta chain) was carried out in a study of response to subunit inactivated influenza vaccine. General study findings and limits: Each seasonal flu vaccination may recruit only limited new T cells, authors suggested.

As regards this clonotype: Antigen specificity is unknown.

TCRdb ran MiXCR on the RT-PCR reads and lists one entry per CDR3 protein. The sample includes 540,000 or so distinct CDR3 sequences, roughly 13% seen only once; the top ten take about an eighth. V was trimmed by 4 bases and J by 5 bases, leaving 14 bases between them. CDR1 is SEHNR and CDR2 is FQNEAQ in the germline V gene (reference sequence). The CDR3 spans 14 residues. The origin of this receptor is a middle-aged man who received an inactivated influenza vaccine. Source: PBMCs from blood, taken more than 35 days after vaccination. The chain is built from TRBV7-9 and TRBJ1-1; tentative D call: TRBD1 (5 bases). In nucleotides, the CDR3 is TGTGCCAGCAGCTACCAGGGCGGTAGTACTGAAGCTTTCTTT. Protein: CASSYQGGSTEAFF.